This T cell receptor beta chain was retrieved from a study of cytomegalovirus exposure and HLA in healthy donors. After removal of 8 bases from V and 0 bases from J, the junction contained 9 bases not matched to a gene. Germline-derived CDR1 and CDR2 are LNHDA and SQIVND (reference sequence). This CDR3 contains 15 residues. This clone was counted a single time. 13 Jbeta primers and 60 Vbeta primers were used for the PCR. The data were produced by immunoSEQ multiplex PCR, yet TCRdb's version contains in-frame clones alone and is incomplete. The table includes about 190,000 clones, roughly four fifths detected once.

The chain employs TRBV19 and TRBJ1-1; 7 nucleotides agree with TRBD1. This clonotype was obtained from a man younger than 35 in good health and CMV-seronegative. What was sequenced was PBMCs. This chain's CDR3 is CASYLDRDLNTEAFF. As DNA, the CDR3 is TGTGCCAGTTATTTAGACAGGGACCTGAACACTGAAGCTTTCTTT.